This TCR beta chain emerged from a study of graft-versus-host responses after intestinal transplantation. As regards this clone: The antigen is unknown.

Only in-frame clones appear in the TCRdb table, and some are missing; sequencing was by immunoSEQ multiplex PCR. The sample carries 100,000 or so clones, roughly nine tenths recorded once. V was pared by 5 bases and J by 6 bases, with 4 bases of the junction left unmatched. The germline V gene has CDR1 PRHDT and CDR2 FYEKMQ (reference sequence). This CDR3 is built from 13 residues. This TCR was recovered from a human donor who received an intestinal transplant. The V gene is TRBV13, the J gene TRBJ2-4; TRBD1 aligns across 7 bases. Specimen: unstimulated CD4+ T cells sorted from spleen or lymph node cells, collected before intestinal transplant. The CDR3 sequence: CASSPRGLNIQYF. The CDR3, as DNA: TGTGCCAGCAGCCCCAGGGGGTTAAACATTCAGTACTTC. Looking up the rest from reference TRBV13 and TRBJ2-4 gives the full variable domain: AAGVIQSPRHLIKEKRETATLKCYPIPRHDTVYWYQQGPGQDPQFLISFYEKMQSDKGSIPDRFSAQQFSDYHSELNMSSLELGDSALYFCASSPRGLNIQYFGAGTRLSVL.